The entry that follows covers one TCR beta chain sequence. Its antigen remains unidentified. The data are from a study of shared clonotypes between healthy human individuals. Overall study context: Each donor's CD8 memory used one plate, CD8 naive two, each CD4 subset three.

Study results and limitations: Naive CD4 clonotypes were shared across a handful of donors at 4.5% to 6%. Naive subsets typically showed greater estimated richness than memory subsets.

CDR3 length: 10 amino acids. Germline V gene lookup returns CDR1 MGHDK and CDR2 SYGVNS. V lost 6 bases to trimming and J lost 4 bases, with 4 bases between them. Naive CD8 cells, CD45RO-negative and positively selected for CCR7, excluded terminally differentiated effector memory CD45RA+ cells. As processed by the authors: From ImmunoSEQ came sequences covering only the junction and carrying no quality scores, so filtering differed. Profiling relied on immunoSEQ multiplex PCR, and the TCRdb table lists in-frame clones only, not all of them. Clone size and V and J calls were adopted from that table, with D and trimming inferred from the DNA. Of about 580,000 clones listed, roughly 98% are singletons.

Sample: naive CD8+ T cells sorted from blood. V usage is TRBV25-1 and J usage is TRBJ2-7, with D unresolved. The receptor comes from a young man in good health. CDR3 DNA sequence: TGTGCCAGCAGCTCTTACGAGCAGTACTTC. Its protein is CASSSYEQYF.